The 29 T cell receptor beta chains below were found in one sample sequenced in a study of radiation and T cells in renal cell carcinoma (dated by TCRdb to about 2020). The method behind the library was the immunoSEQ multiplex PCR assay. The table comes from immuneACCESS by way of TCRdb, which keeps in-frame sequences with V and J called. Part of the clones is missing from these tables; in studies checked, under half for an unresolved V gene and the rest for unknown reasons. The sample table records tens of thousands of clones; approximately 86% of these occur just once. The top ten hold under 10% of the sample. The sample's time point, from its label and the paper: blood 4 weeks post-SBRT, at nephrectomy. The treatment or condition tag for this specimen amounts to: 15 Gy SBRT to primary tumor, nephrectomy 4 weeks later. The sample here was blood, taken from a patient whose treatment included radiotherapy and nephrectomy. Receptors originate from a man over 45 with renal cell carcinoma.

The CDR3 DNA reads TGTGCCAGTGGACCGGGACAAGGGGCCTATCAGCCCCAGCATTTT. Translated: CASGPGQGAYQPQHF. V and J are TRBV19 and TRBJ1-5, with TRBD1 as a possible D gene (6 bases). With 8 bases removed from V and 5 bases from J, the gap between germline ends came to 19 bases. This CDR3 is 15 amino acids long. Germline values: CDR1 LNHDA, CDR2 SQIVND (reference sequence).

The V call is TRBV4-3, the J call TRBJ2-7; 10 positions match TRBD1. Germline loops: CDR1 LGHNA, CDR2 YSLEER. This CDR3 has 15 amino acids. V gave up 6 bases and J gave up 0 bases; unmatched junction bases: 5. The CDR3 reads CASRPRDRGSYEQYF. CDR3 nucleotides: TGCGCCAGCAGGCCCAGGGACAGGGGCTCCTACGAGCAGTACTTC.

DNA of the CDR3: TGTGCCAGCAGTTACTCAGCTCAGGGTGGAAACACCATATATTTT. It codes for CASSYSAQGGNTIYF. The chain joins TRBV6-5 to TRBJ1-3, with D possibly being TRBD1 (5 bases). Germline CDR1 and CDR2: MNHEY and SVGAGI. This CDR3 has 15 residues. The V end lost 0 bases, the J end lost 3 bases, and 9 bases lay between the germline ends.

The chain has TRBV2 and TRBJ2-4, with D perhaps matching TRBD1 (6 bases). The CDR3 runs to 15 residues. The V and J ends lost 4 bases and 9 bases respectively, with 19 bases between them. Germline CDR1 SNHLY, CDR2 FYNNEI. CDR3 sequence reads: CASSVSRGSWGIQYF. For the CDR3, the DNA is TGTGCCAGCAGTGTTTCCAGGGGAAGTTGGGGCATTCAGTACTTC.

The chain has TRBV19 and TRBJ1-1, with D perhaps matching TRBD1 (5 bases). Germline V CDR1 and CDR2: LNHDA, SQIVND (reference sequence). Trimming cost V 1 base and J 3 bases, with 12 bases left between them. The CDR3 sequence is 15 residues long. The DNA of the CDR3 is TGTGCCAGTAGTATAGTCGGCAGGGTAGACACTGAAGCTTTCTTT. It translates to CASSIVGRVDTEAFF.

The chain's CDR3 is CASSSPSLNSGANVLTF. In nucleotides, the CDR3 is TGTGCCAGCAGCTCCCCGTCCTTAAACTCTGGGGCCAACGTCCTGACTTTC. The V gene is TRBV7-2, the J gene TRBJ2-6; no firm D call. Trimming pared 4 bases from V and 0 bases from J, leaving 13 bases between. The V gene's germline CDR1 is SGHTA and CDR2 FQGNSA. This CDR3 contains 17 residues. Complete variable domain (other parts from reference TRBV7-2 and TRBJ2-6): GAGVSQSPSNKVTEKGKDVELRCDPISGHTALYWYRQSLGQGLEFLIYFQGNSAPDKSGLPSDRFSAERTGGSVSTLTIQRTQQEDSAVYLCASSSPSLNSGANVLTFGAGSRLTVL.

CDR3 region: CASKGTNYNEQFF. The CDR3 DNA reads as TGTGCCAGCAAGGGGACAAACTACAATGAGCAGTTCTTC. The chain recombines TRBV2 with TRBJ2-1, with D perhaps TRBD1 (6 bases). Trimming removed 7 bases at V and 3 bases at J, with 10 bases between. CDR3 length: 13 residues. Germline CDR1 reads SNHLY; CDR2 reads FYNNEI.

The chain carries TRBV27 and TRBJ2-1; the match to TRBD2 covers 15 bases. The CDR3 loop spans 18 amino acids. The V gene end was trimmed by 5 bases and the J gene end by 4 bases; junction bases not matched to a gene: 9. Germline CDR1 and CDR2: MNHEY and SMNVEV (reference sequence). The CDR3 protein is CASSPWTSGRAGYNEQFF. The CDR3 DNA reads TGTGCCAGCAGTCCCTGGACTAGCGGGAGGGCCGGATACAATGAGCAGTTCTTC.

This chain links TRBV29-1 with TRBJ1-2; TRBD1 aligns across 7 bases. Germline trimming cut 5 bases from V and 4 bases from J; bases unmatched to any gene: 7. Germline CDR1 reads SQVTM; CDR2 reads ANQGSEA. The CDR3 is 13 residues long. The CDR3 protein is CSVTQTGFYGYTF. The CDR3 region has the DNA TGCAGCGTTACCCAGACAGGGTTCTATGGCTACACCTTC.

The chain has TRBV9 and TRBJ1-1; no clear D. This CDR3 contains 13 residues. From germline, CDR1 is SGDLS and CDR2 YYNGEE. V lost 1 base and J lost 4, with 8 bases in between. CDR3 sequence (DNA): TGTGCCAGCAGCGTATCATGGACCACTGAAGCTTTCTTT. This encodes CASSVSWTTEAFF.

This rearrangement joins TRBV7-3 to TRBJ2-7, with 9 bases lining up with TRBD2. CDR1 is SGHTA and CDR2 is FQGTGA in the germline V gene. After removal of 5 bases from V and 2 bases from J, the junction contained 4 bases not matched to a gene. The CDR3 totals 14 residues. The CDR3 coding sequence is TGTGCCAGCAGCCCTGGCGGGGGGGCCTACGAGCAGTACTTC. This translates into CASSPGGGAYEQYF.

This clone was observed a single time. The chain combines TRBV4-1 with TRBJ1-2; D remains unclear. Germline CDR1 MGHRA, CDR2 YSYEKL. Deletions cut 2 bases from V and 2 bases from J, with 15 bases between. CDR3 size: 16 residues. The CDR3 region is CASSQTPASNNYGYTF. CDR3 in DNA: TGCGCCAGCAGCCAAACCCCGGCAAGCAACAACTATGGCTACACCTTC.

The gene calls are TRBV7-2 and TRBJ2-2; 9 bases line up with TRBD1. Germline-derived CDR1 and CDR2 are SGHTA and FQGNSA. This CDR3 region has 16 residues. V lost 1 base, J lost 6 bases, and 6 bases stayed unmatched. CDR3 nucleotide sequence: TGTGCCAGCAGCTTAGGGGGACAGGGCGTTTCCGGGGAGCTGTTTTTT. It encodes CASSLGGQGVSGELFF.

This chain uses TRBV7-8 with TRBJ2-2; 9 bases agree with TRBD1. Germline-derived CDR1 and CDR2 are SGHVS and FQNEAQ. J lost 7 bases, V lost 5 bases, and 8 bases had no gene match. The CDR3 length is 15 residues. CDR3 residues: CASSKRDRADGELFF. As DNA, the CDR3 is TGTGCCAGCAGCAAAAGGGACAGGGCGGACGGGGAGCTGTTTTTT.

CDR3 sequence: CATSRDRRNEQFF. In nucleotides, the CDR3 is TGTGCCACCAGCAGAGATAGACGCAATGAGCAGTTCTTC. V and J are TRBV15 and TRBJ2-1; the D is unclear. This CDR3 spans 13 amino acids. Germline V CDR1 and CDR2: LNHNV, YYDKDF (reference sequence). Trimming cost V 0 bases and J 6 bases, with 6 bases left between them.

This clone was detected only once. CDR3 loop: CASSEEGRSPRTDTQYF. CDR3 DNA: TGTGCCAGCAGTGAAGAGGGGAGGTCGCCCCGGACAGATACGCAGTATTTT. J is TRBJ2-3 and V is TRBV2, with D possibly matching TRBD2 (6 bases). Between the trimmed V and J ends, which lost 1 base and 3 bases, there was a span of 17 bases. CDR3 length: 17 residues. In germline, CDR1 is SNHLY, CDR2 FYNNEI.

The J gene is TRBJ2-6, the V gene TRBV7-9; D gene unclear. V lost 6 bases and J lost 0, with 15 bases in between. Germline V gives CDR1 SEHNR, CDR2 FQNEAQ (reference sequence). The CDR3 runs 17 residues. The CDR3 DNA is TGTGCCAGCAGGTTATTCGGACGGAGCTCTGGGGCCAACGTCCTGACTTTC. Its translation: CASRLFGRSSGANVLTF. Combining the CDR3 with reference TRBV7-9 and TRBJ2-6 gives the whole variable domain DTGVSQNPRHKITKRGQNVTFRCDPISEHNRLYWYRQTLGQGPEFLTYFQNEAQLEKSRLLSDRFSAERPKGSFSTLEIQRTEQGDSAMYLCASRLFGRSSGANVLTFGAGSRLTVL.

The J gene is TRBJ2-7, the V gene TRBV6-5; D call uncertain. The CDR3 runs 13 residues. V shed 6 bases and J shed 5 bases, with 14 bases lying between them. Per germline, CDR1 MNHEY and CDR2 SVGAGI. The CDR3 DNA sequence: TGTGCCAGCAGCATCGGTGGCGACAACGAGCAGTACTTC. Translating it yields CASSIGGDNEQYF.

The chain links TRBV4-3 to TRBJ1-2; no definite D call. Trimming took 0 bases from V and 2 from J, leaving 7 bases between them. Germline loops: CDR1 LGHNA, CDR2 YSLEER. CDR3 length equals 14 residues. The CDR3 protein is CASSQEPKNYGYTF. The DNA of the CDR3 is TGCGCCAGCAGCCAAGAACCGAAAAACTATGGCTACACCTTC.

The V call is TRBV30, the J call TRBJ2-2; TRBD1 might be the D (5 bases). The germline CDR1 and CDR2 sequences are GTSNPN and SVGIG (reference sequence). The V and J ends lost 2 bases and 4 bases respectively, with 11 bases between them. The CDR3 has 14 residues. CDR3 region: CAWSLGLPTGELFF. CDR3 bases: TGTGCCTGGAGTTTGGGGCTGCCCACCGGGGAGCTGTTTTTT.

The chain's CDR3 is CASRPTPATNEKLFF. CDR3 nucleotide sequence: TGTGCCAGCAGACCCACCCCTGCAACTAATGAAAAACTGTTTTTT. The chain is built from TRBV7-2 and TRBJ1-4; D remains unclear. The V gene lost 6 bases and the J gene lost 0 bases, with 11 bases spanning the gap. The CDR3 spans 15 residues. From germline, CDR1 is SGHTA and CDR2 FQGNSA.

The J gene is TRBJ1-2, the V gene TRBV5-4; D gene uncertain. V lost 0 bases and J lost 5, with 8 bases in between. Germline loops: CDR1 SGHNT, CDR2 YYREEE (reference sequence). The CDR3 sequence is 13 residues long. CDR3 amino acids: CASSLDSPYGYTF. The CDR3 nucleotides are TGTGCCAGCAGCTTGGACAGCCCGTATGGCTACACCTTC.

The rearrangement uses TRBV9 and TRBJ2-6; D ambiguous. The CDR3 loop spans 15 amino acids. V lost 0 bases and J 1 base, leaving 5 bases between the germline ends. From germline, CDR1 is SGDLS and CDR2 YYNGEE. CDR3 region: CASSVGTSGANVLTF. DNA of the CDR3: TGTGCCAGCAGCGTAGGCACATCTGGGGCCAACGTCCTGACTTTC.

The chain carries TRBV5-4 and TRBJ1-2, with TRBD1 as a possible D gene (5 bases). This CDR3 region has 15 residues. Germline V gives CDR1 SGHNT, CDR2 YYREEE (reference sequence). Trimming removed 4 bases at V and 7 bases at J, with 20 bases between. The CDR3 reads CASSALSRQGGGYTF. In nucleotides, the CDR3 is TGTGCCAGCAGCGCGCTATCGAGGCAGGGAGGTGGCTACACCTTC. Filled out from reference TRBV5-4 and TRBJ1-2, the complete variable domain reads ETGVTQSPTHLIKTRGQQVTLRCSSQSGHNTVSWYQQALGQGPQFIFQYYREEENGRGNFPPRFSGLQFPNYSSELNVNALELDDSALYLCASSALSRQGGGYTFGSGTRLTVV.

The V and J genes are TRBV7-2 and TRBJ2-3; 8 bases agree with TRBD2. The germline V gene has CDR1 SGHTA and CDR2 FQGNSA. The trim removed 1 base at V and 7 bases at J, leaving 7 bases unmatched. The CDR3 extends over 15 amino acids. CDR3 protein: CASSLDFAGGNTQYF. Written as DNA, the CDR3 is TGTGCCAGCAGCTTAGATTTCGCGGGGGGAAATACGCAGTATTTT.

V is TRBV5-1 and J is TRBJ2-1; D ambiguous. The CDR3 consists of 13 residues. Trimming took 2 bases from V and 4 from J, leaving 7 bases between them. Germline CDR1 and CDR2: SGHRS and YFSETQ. CDR3 DNA sequence: TGCGCCAGCAGCTTAAGATCTTACAATGAGCAGTTCTTC. It specifies CASSLRSYNEQFF. The variable domain in full, completed from reference TRBV5-1 and TRBJ2-1, reads KAGVTQTPRYLIKTRGQQVTLSCSPISGHRSVSWYQQTPGQGLQFLFEYFSETQRNKGNFPGRFSGRQFSNSRSEMNVSTLELGDSALYLCASSLRSYNEQFFGPGTRLTVL.

V gene TRBV4-2 combines with J gene TRBJ2-6; 9 positions agree with TRBD1. Germline V lookup: CDR1 LGHNA, CDR2 YNFKEQ. The CDR3 is 20 amino acids. V lost 1 base to trimming and J lost 1 base; unmatched junction nucleotides: 11. Written as DNA, the CDR3 is TGTGCCAGCAGCCAAGTATGGATCGGACAGGGGCTGTCTGGGGCCAACGTCCTGACTTTC. Protein sequence: CASSQVWIGQGLSGANVLTF.

This rearrangement joins TRBV27 to TRBJ2-1; 10 bases match TRBD1. J gave up 7 bases and V 4 bases, and 7 bases lay outside the gene matches. This CDR3 region has 15 residues. Germline-derived CDR1 and CDR2 are MNHEY and SMNVEV (reference sequence). The chain's CDR3 is CASSWPGQGYNEQFF. As DNA, the CDR3 is TGTGCCAGCAGTTGGCCGGGACAGGGGTATAATGAGCAGTTCTTC.

This clone was recorded a few times. V usage is TRBV6-5 and J usage is TRBJ1-1, with D possibly being TRBD1 (5 bases). The V end lost 0 bases, the J end lost 10 bases, and 9 bases lay between the germline ends. The germline V gene has CDR1 MNHEY and CDR2 SVGAGI. This CDR3 is 12 amino acids long. The CDR3 nucleotides are TGTGCCAGCAGTTACTCGGGGGGGGTAGCTTTCTTT. Its translation is CASSYSGGVAFF.